The rows below give T cell receptor beta chains drawn from one sample of a study of cytomegalovirus exposure and HLA in healthy donors. The table came from immunoSEQ multiplex PCR; TCRdb's copy has only in-frame clones and leaves some out. The table lists around 100,000 clones, approximately 68% of them singletons. The specimen sequenced was PBMCs. These receptors were taken from a woman in her late teens or twenties in good health and CMV-seropositive. Both conserved end residues are part of each CDR3. D genes are given only for firm matches. Clone sizes are given selectively: once, few, many, or a class where the clone is expanded.

V	size	D	J	DNA	CDR3
TRBV11-2	few	TRBD1	TRBJ1-3	TGTGCCAGCAGCCACAGGGGGCTCGACGGAAACACCATATATTTT	CASSHRGLDGNTIYF
TRBV29-1	.	.	TRBJ1-3	TGCAGCGTTGAAGATCAAGGGGGAGAAGACACCATATATTTT	CSVEDQGGEDTIYF
TRBV5-1	once	.	TRBJ2-5	TGCGCCAGCAGACTGGGCGGGGAAATGCAAGAGACCCAGTACTTC	CASRLGGEMQETQYF
TRBV5-4	.	TRBD1	TRBJ1-3	TGTGCCAGCAGCAGGGGACAGAGTGGAAACACCACATATTTT	CASSRGQSGNTTYF
TRBV6-5	.	.	TRBJ2-3	TGTGCCAGCCGATTCAGGGATCGAGCAGATACGCAGTATTTT	CASRFRDRADTQYF
TRBV7-2	.	TRBD2	TRBJ2-7	TGTGCCAGCAGCTTAGGGGAGGGCTACGAGCAGTACTTC	CASSLGEGYEQYF
TRBV7-2	.	TRBD2	TRBJ2-1	TGTGCCAGCAGCCCCTGGGGGACTAGCAGCTACAATGAGCAGTTCTTC	CASSPWGTSSYNEQFF
TRBV7-2	.	.	TRBJ2-2	TGTGCCAGCAGAACTCAGGCTCCCACCGGGGAGCTGTTTTTT	CASRTQAPTGELFF
TRBV10-3	.	.	TRBJ1-1	TGTGCCACCGTCCGGGGGGCGAACACTGAAGCTTTCTTT	CATVRGANTEAFF
TRBV5-6	few	TRBD1	TRBJ1-1	TGTGCCAGCAGTTACGGACAGGGGGCGACTGAAGCTTTCTTT	CASSYGQGATEAFF
TRBV6-5	few	TRBD2	TRBJ2-7	TGTGCCAGCAGTAACCCTAGCGGCTCCTACGAGCAGTACTTC	CASSNPSGSYEQYF
TRBV29-1	few	.	TRBJ2-2	TGCAGCGTCGGGGGTCGGACCGGGGAGCTGTTTTTT	CSVGGRTGELFF
TRBV7-2	once	TRBD1	TRBJ2-3	TGTGCCAGCAGGACGGACAGGGCCGCAGATACGCAGTATTTT	CASRTDRAADTQYF
TRBV5-1	.	TRBD2	TRBJ2-7	TGCGCCAGCAGCTTGGGGGGGCTAGCGGGATACGAGCAGTACTTC	CASSLGGLAGYEQYF
TRBV5-1	.	.	TRBJ2-7	TGCGCCAGCACCACTCACAGGGATCCCTACGAGCAGTACTTC	CASTTHRDPYEQYF
TRBV19	.	TRBD1	TRBJ1-5	TGTGCCACCCCGGGGACAGGGATTAGCAATCAGCCCCAGCATTTT	CATPGTGISNQPQHF
TRBV27	once	.	TRBJ2-2	TGTGCCAGCAGTACAGGGCTCGCGAACACCGGGGAGCTGTTTTTT	CASSTGLANTGELFF
TRBV4-1	.	.	TRBJ1-1	TGCGCCAGCAGCCAGGACAGGAACACTGAAGCTTTCTTT	CASSQDRNTEAFF
TRBV15	.	.	TRBJ1-2	TGTGCCACCAGCAGAGATCCAGGGGTCCCTAACTATGGCTACACCTTC	CATSRDPGVPNYGYTF
TRBV6-4	many	.	TRBJ2-3	TGTGCCAGCAGTGACTCGGTGGGGGGGCCAGATACGCAGTATTTT	CASSDSVGGPDTQYF
TRBV10-3	.	.	TRBJ1-2	TGTGCCATCAGTGACAGGGACTATGGCTACACCTTC	CAISDRDYGYTF
TRBV2	.	.	TRBJ1-2	TGTGCCAGCAGTGAAAGGGGACTGAGATATGGCTACACCTTC	CASSERGLRYGYTF
TRBV9	.	TRBD1	TRBJ2-1	TGTGCCAGCAGCGTACTTCCCGGGACAGGGGCGACCAATGAGCAGTTCTTC	CASSVLPGTGATNEQFF
TRBV28	.	.	TRBJ2-5	TGTGCCAGCACTCGAACAGTTTTACAAGAGACCCAGTACTTC	CASTRTVLQETQYF
TRBV11-2	.	TRBD1	TRBJ2-2	TGTGCCAGCAGCACGGACAGGGTGGGGAACACCGGGGAGCTGTTTTTT	CASSTDRVGNTGELFF
TRBV19	.	.	TRBJ1-5	TGTGCCAGTAGTATAAAGGGGAACAGCAATCAGCCCCAGCATTTT	CASSIKGNSNQPQHF
TRBV5-1	few	.	TRBJ2-1	TGCGCCAGCAGCTTGGCGACAGGAACCTACAATGAGCAGTTCTTC	CASSLATGTYNEQFF
TRBV11-3	.	TRBD1	TRBJ2-1	TGTGCCAGCAGCTTCCAGGGGGCCTACAATGAGCAGTTCTTC	CASSFQGAYNEQFF
TRBV5-4	.	.	TRBJ1-3	TGTGCCAGCAAACTACAAGGAGACTCTGGAAACACCATATATTTT	CASKLQGDSGNTIYF
TRBV15	.	.	TRBJ2-1	TGTGCCACCAGCAGAAAACTAGCCCCGAGCTCCTACAATGAGCAGTTCTTC	CATSRKLAPSSYNEQFF
TRBV9	.	.	TRBJ2-7	TGTGCCAGCACCAGTGGGGGGTACGAGCAGTACTTC	CASTSGGYEQYF
TRBV2	once	.	TRBJ2-7	TGTGCCAGCAGTGTAATGGGGGCTAGCCTCTACGAGCAGTACTTC	CASSVMGASLYEQYF
TRBV7-2	.	TRBD1	TRBJ2-7	TGTGCCAGCAGCTTATCGGGACAGGGGACCTACGAGCAGTACTTC	CASSLSGQGTYEQYF
TRBV30	.	.	TRBJ2-6	TGTGCCTGGGCCAGGGACAGCGGGGTCCTGACTTTC	CAWARDSGVLTF
TRBV10-3	.	.	TRBJ1-5	TGTGCCATCAGTGAGTCGAAGGCGGGGGGTGATGGCAATCAGCCCCAGCATTTT	CAISESKAGGDGNQPQHF
TRBV11-2	.	TRBD1	TRBJ1-1	TGTGCCAGCAGCCTCCCGACAGGGGGCGTAAGAGACGAAGCTTTCTTT	CASSLPTGGVRDEAFF
TRBV6-5	.	TRBD2	TRBJ2-7	TGTGCCAGCAGTTACGGGATACTAGCGGGAGTGAGTGAGCAGTACTTC	CASSYGILAGVSEQYF
TRBV5-1	.	TRBD1	TRBJ2-7	TGCGCCAGCAGCTTGGCCTCCGGGACAGGTGCCTACGAGCAGTACTTC	CASSLASGTGAYEQYF
TRBV5-1	.	TRBD1	TRBJ2-7	TGCGCCAGCAGCTTGTATGATCAGGGGGCGGGGGAGCAGTACTTC	CASSLYDQGAGEQYF
TRBV4-3	.	.	TRBJ2-2	TGCGCCAGCAGCCACAGGGGAATGGGGGCCGGGGAGCTGTTTTTT	CASSHRGMGAGELFF
TRBV7-2	.	.	TRBJ2-7	TGTGCCAGCAGCTTATGGGCTATGCCCTCAGACTACGAGCAGTACTTC	CASSLWAMPSDYEQYF
TRBV9	.	.	TRBJ2-3	TGTGCCAGCAGCGTAGGCACGACTAGCACAGATACGCAGTATTTT	CASSVGTTSTDTQYF
TRBV6-1	.	TRBD1	TRBJ2-1	TGTGCCAGCAGCTCCTCGGGACAGGGTCTCAATGAGCAGTTCTTC	CASSSSGQGLNEQFF
TRBV30	.	.	TRBJ2-3	TGTGCCTGGAGCGAGGTAGATACGCAGTATTTT	CAWSEVDTQYF
TRBV7-9	.	TRBD1	TRBJ1-1	TGTGCCAGCAGCTACCCCGGACAGGGGTACACTGAAGCTTTCTTT	CASSYPGQGYTEAFF
TRBV5-4	.	TRBD1	TRBJ2-3	TGTGCCAGCAGCCCAAAGGACAGGGGCAGAACAGATACGCAGTATTTT	CASSPKDRGRTDTQYF
TRBV7-9	.	.	TRBJ2-1	TGTGCCAGCAGCCCCTTAGGGGGTAATGAGCAGTTCTTC	CASSPLGGNEQFF
TRBV4-1	.	.	TRBJ1-5	TGCGCCAGCAGCCAAGTCAGGGCGGCCGATCAGCCCCAGCATTTT	CASSQVRAADQPQHF
TRBV5-6	few	.	TRBJ2-3	TGTGCCAGCAGCACACGGGACACCTCACTCACAGATACGCAGTATTTT	CASSTRDTSLTDTQYF
TRBV6-5	.	.	TRBJ2-7	TGTGCCAGCAGTTACGATCGTCAGGGTCACGAGCAGTACTTC	CASSYDRQGHEQYF
TRBV2	.	TRBD2	TRBJ2-7	TGTGCCAGCAGGAGGGGCGGGAGCTCCTACGAGCAGTACTTC	CASRRGGSSYEQYF
TRBV19	.	TRBD2	TRBJ2-7	TGTGCCAGTAGTATGCTACTAGCGCAGTACGAGCAGTACTTC	CASSMLLAQYEQYF
TRBV4-2	.	TRBD1	TRBJ2-7	TGTGCCAGCAGCCAAGACTACAGGGGCCACTCCTCCTACGAGCAGTACTTC	CASSQDYRGHSSYEQYF
TRBV28	.	TRBD1	TRBJ1-5	TGTGCCAGCAGTACGACAGGGATCGGGCAGCAGCCCCAGCATTTT	CASSTTGIGQQPQHF
TRBV19	.	TRBD1	TRBJ1-2	TGTGCCAGTAGGAGACAGGGAAACTATGGCTACACCTTC	CASRRQGNYGYTF